Described below is a single T cell receptor (beta chain) sequence and its context. The data originate from a study of blood T cell repertoires in COVID-19. Study context: Sites in the United States, Italy and Spain provided acute and convalescent COVID-19 samples. The cDNA or gDNA used as material had been derived from T cells, B-cell-depleted T cells, or PBMCs.

Profiling relied on immunoSEQ multiplex PCR, and the TCRdb table lists in-frame clones only, not all of them. This sample has over 85,000 clones; about four fifths occur once, and the top ten carry approximately 2%. This receptor was taken from a woman in her sixties or seventies with acute or convalescent COVID-19. The sample taken for sequencing was peripheral blood.

CDR3 DNA: TGTGCCTCCCGTACAGGGGCGGCGGGAAACACCATATATTTT. Its protein product is CASRTGAAGNTIYF. The chain couples TRBV30 to TRBJ1-3; TRBD1 aligns across 7 bases. CDR3 length: 14 residues. Germline-derived CDR1 and CDR2 are GTSNPN and SVGIG (reference sequence). V was pared by 7 bases and J by 4 bases, with 10 bases of the junction left unmatched.